These 9 T cell receptor beta chains were all obtained from the same sample, sequenced in a study of blood T cell repertoires in COVID-19. This table comes from immunoSEQ multiplex PCR, and its TCRdb copy is limited to in-frame clones, with some not included. The data show about 150,000 clones, more than 85% seen once. The sample comprised peripheral blood. The receptors here all came from a man aged 55 to 70 with COVID-19, enrolled during active disease.

The CDR3 spells CASKPDRAGDQYF. DNA of the CDR3: TGTGCCAGTAAACCGGACCGGGCCGGGGACCAGTACTTC. This chain links TRBV19 with TRBJ2-5; D perhaps matches TRBD2 (5 bases). Trimming left V 7 bases short and J 10 bases short, with 19 bases between. Germline V gene sequence: CDR1 LNHDA, CDR2 SQIVND (reference sequence). The CDR3 runs 13 residues.

V gene TRBV30 combines with J gene TRBJ1-2; possible D gene TRBD1, 5 bases. The germline CDR1 and CDR2 sequences are GTSNPN and SVGIG (reference sequence). The germline V and J ends were trimmed by 0 bases and 4 bases, with 12 bases remaining between them. The CDR3 length is 14 residues. CDR3 DNA sequence: TGTGCCTGGAGTGTATATCAGGGAGGCTATGGCTACACCTTC. This gives the protein CAWSVYQGGYGYTF.

The chain has TRBV13 and TRBJ2-1, with 11 bases lining up with TRBD2. The CDR3 loop spans 16 amino acids. Germline V lookup: CDR1 PRHDT, CDR2 FYEKMQ (reference sequence). V lost 0 bases and J lost 6; bases outside the gene matches: 4. The CDR3 protein is CASSLGLAGGANEQFF. For the CDR3, the DNA is TGTGCCAGCAGCTTAGGCCTAGCGGGGGGAGCCAATGAGCAGTTCTTC.

This chain connects TRBV10-3 to TRBJ2-3; maybe TRBD2 (5 bases). CDR1 is ENHRY and CDR2 is SYGVKD in the germline V gene. This CDR3 is built from 16 residues. The V end was cut by 10 bases, the J end by 4 bases, with 24 bases between. The chain's CDR3 is CATPHRGSGRPDTQYF. CDR3 DNA sequence: TGTGCCACGCCCCACCGAGGGTCCGGTAGGCCAGATACGCAGTATTTT.

The chain joins TRBV5-4 to TRBJ2-5; TRBD1 might be the D (6 bases). V lost 0 bases and J lost 5, with 20 bases in between. The CDR3 is 17 residues long. Germline V CDR1 and CDR2: SGHNT, YYREEE (reference sequence). The CDR3 bases are TGTGCCAGCAGCTTGGAATTTGGGGGCTCCCTGGGGGAGACCCAGTACTTC. Encoded protein: CASSLEFGGSLGETQYF.

This chain joins TRBV5-5 and TRBJ2-2; perhaps TRBD1 as D (5 bases). Germline V gene lookup returns CDR1 SGHKS and CDR2 YYEKEE (reference sequence). This CDR3 contains 16 residues. V was cut by 3 bases and J by 0 bases, with 12 bases left in between. CDR3 sequence: CASSYMTETNTGELFF. CDR3 bases: TGTGCCAGCAGCTACATGACAGAGACGAACACCGGGGAGCTGTTTTTT.

This chain links TRBV9 with TRBJ2-3; D possibly corresponds to TRBD1 (6 bases). The CDR3 has 16 residues. Germline values: CDR1 SGDLS, CDR2 YYNGEE. Trimming left V 0 bases short and J 2 bases short, with 13 bases between. In nucleotides, the CDR3 is TGTGCCAGCAGCGTAGCTCTGGGGGCCGCCACAGATACGCAGTATTTT. Its protein product is CASSVALGAATDTQYF.

The V and J genes are TRBV7-9 and TRBJ2-7; weak D call: TRBD1 (5 bases). Deletions cut 1 base from V and 8 bases from J, with 15 bases between. Germline V gene lookup returns CDR1 SEHNR and CDR2 FQNEAQ (reference sequence). The CDR3 sequence is 14 residues long. The CDR3 loop is CASSLEGPRWKQYF. The CDR3 bases are TGTGCCAGCAGCTTAGAGGGGCCCCGGTGGAAGCAGTACTTC.

As regards this clone: Other DNA sequences within the sample encode an identical CDR3. V usage is TRBV6-2 or TRBV6-3 and J usage is TRBJ2-7; TRBD1 agrees at 7 bases. Germline assignment: CDR1 MNHEY and CDR2 SVGEGT. The CDR3 is 13 amino acids. The V and J ends lost 5 bases and 3 bases, in that order; junction bases with no gene match: 4. The CDR3 nucleotides are TGTGCCAGCAGTCGACAGGGCTTCTACGAGCAGTACTTC. It specifies CASSRQGFYEQYF.